The 10 T cell receptor beta chains below come from one sample, sequenced in a study of T cells in Graves' hyperthyroidism and ophthalmopathy. Researchers took RNA transcripts and amplified the TCR beta CDR3 regions from them. An initial round of RT-PCR targeting the TCR CDR3 relied on the HTBI primer set. One entry per CDR3 protein results from TCRdb running MiXCR on the multiplex PCR reads. The data hold some 300,000 distinct CDR3 sequences, with approximately 18% observed a single time. The sequencing sample was made of blood. The receptors shown here come from a middle-aged man with Graves' ophthalmopathy.

The chain has TRBV19 and TRBJ2-1, with D uncertain. V lost 2 bases, J lost 5 bases, and 10 bases lay in between. The CDR3 spans 14 residues. Germline V CDR1 and CDR2: LNHDA, SQIVND (reference sequence). CDR3 DNA: TGTGCCAGTAGTATAAATTTACGACACAATGAGCAGTTCTTC. Translating gives CASSINLRHNEQFF. The full variable domain, rest sourced from reference TRBV19 and TRBJ2-1, is DGGITQSPKYLFRKEGQNVTLSCEQNLNHDAMYWYRQDPGQGLRLIYYSQIVNDFQKGDIAEGYSVSREKKESFPLTVTSAQKNPTAFYLCASSINLRHNEQFFGPGTRLTVL.

This clonotype was seen more than once but under ten times. The CDR3, as DNA: TGTGCCAGCAGCCAAGTTGCTAGCGGGGCTAACACCGGGGAGCTGTTTTTT. This translates into CASSQVASGANTGELFF. The J gene is TRBJ2-2, the V gene TRBV3-1; 9 bases are shared with TRBD2. V dropped 1 base and J dropped 2; count of bases not matched to a gene: 5. Germline assignment: CDR1 LGHDT and CDR2 YNNKEL (reference sequence). The CDR3 has 17 amino acids.

This rearrangement joins TRBV5-1 to TRBJ2-7, with TRBD1 matching over 9 bases. The J segment lost 5 bases and the V segment lost 2 bases, leaving 11 bases of the junction unmatched. The CDR3 is made up of 16 amino acids. Germline CDR1 and CDR2: SGHRS and YFSETQ. CDR3 nucleotides: TGCGCCAGCAGCTTTCTCGGGGGACAGGGTGTCCACGAGCAGTACTTC. It translates to CASSFLGGQGVHEQYF. Looking up the rest from reference TRBV5-1 and TRBJ2-7 gives the full variable domain: KAGVTQTPRYLIKTRGQQVTLSCSPISGHRSVSWYQQTPGQGLQFLFEYFSETQRNKGNFPGRFSGRQFSNSRSEMNVSTLELGDSALYLCASSFLGGQGVHEQYFGPGTRLTVT.

The rearrangement joins TRBV6-4 to TRBJ2-2; D is unresolved. The CDR3 is 13 amino acids. V was shortened by 0 bases and J by 8 bases, with 7 bases between the two germline ends. The germline V gene encodes CDR1 MRHNA and CDR2 SNTAGT. The CDR3 sequence: CASSDSWGGELFF. Written as DNA, the CDR3 is TGTGCCAGCAGTGACTCGTGGGGAGGGGAGCTGTTTTTT.

About this clonotype: A much larger clone differs from this one at a single base, so this may be a read error. The CDR3 nucleotides are TGTGCCCGGAGTGTACGGGGTGGGGTCACTCAGCCCCAGCATTTT. Translation: CARSVRGGVTQPQHF. The chain has TRBV30 and TRBJ1-5, with unresolved D. CDR3 length equals 15 residues. Germline CDR1 GTSNPN, CDR2 SVGIG (reference sequence).

This clonotype was detected a few times. The chain uses TRBV24-1 and TRBJ2-2; 11 positions agree with TRBD2. CDR1 KGHDR and CDR2 SFDVKD come from the germline V gene. Trimming cost V 10 bases and J 2 bases; bases outside gene matches: 2. The CDR3 runs to 14 residues. CDR3 amino acids: CATGTSGNTGELFF. The CDR3 DNA is TGTGCCACGGGGACTAGCGGTAACACCGGGGAGCTGTTTTTT.

There are many counts of this clonotype. This rearrangement joins TRBV20-1 to TRBJ1-1; weak D call: TRBD1 (6 bases). Trimming cost V 0 bases and J 4 bases, with 9 bases left between them. This CDR3 is built from 13 residues. Looked up from germline, CDR1 is DFQATT and CDR2 is SNEGSKA (reference sequence). The CDR3 spells CSAREGGGTEAFF. The CDR3 DNA is TGCAGTGCTAGAGAGGGAGGGGGCACTGAAGCTTTCTTT.

V usage is TRBV9 and J usage is TRBJ1-2; D gene uncertain. V lost 5 bases to trimming and J lost 0 bases, with 11 bases between them. Looked up from germline, CDR1 is SGDLS and CDR2 is YYNGEE. CDR3 length: 14 residues. The CDR3 region has the DNA TGTGCCAGCAGGAGAGAGGGAGCTAACTATGGCTACACCTTC. Translating it yields CASRREGANYGYTF.

This clonotype has ten or more counts. The J gene is TRBJ2-7, the V gene TRBV7-2, with 7 bases aligning to TRBD2. Germline V lookup: CDR1 SGHTA, CDR2 FQGNSA. This CDR3 is built from 16 residues. J lost 3 bases, V lost 1 base, and 9 bases had no gene match. Here the CDR3 reads CASSLGSSGTIYEQYF. CDR3 nucleotides: TGTGCCAGCAGCTTAGGGTCTAGCGGTACAATCTACGAGCAGTACTTC.

CDR3 DNA: TGCAGCGTTGTAAGGGCTAGCGGGAGATTAAATGAGCAGTTCTTC. It translates to CSVVRASGRLNEQFF. This chain uses TRBV29-1 with TRBJ2-1; 10 positions match TRBD2. The ends lost 4 bases at V and 7 bases at J; junction bases unmatched: 10. Germline CDR1 reads SQVTM; CDR2 reads ANQGSEA. The length of the CDR3 is 15 residues.